Below are 22 T cell receptor beta chains sequenced from a single sample in a study of T-cell memory formation after mild COVID-19. TCRdb redid the calling of the 5' RACE reads with MiXCR, one entry per CDR3 protein. The data hold approximately 290,000 distinct CDR3 sequences, with about 16% observed a single time. The sample consisted of PBMCs or a T cell subset sorted from them (not recorded which). These receptors were taken from a man between 18 and 35 years old who had mild COVID-19 (a few samples of this study predate the infection). Cell type and time point are not known.

This clonotype turned up a few times. The chain couples TRBV7-9 to TRBJ2-2, with D unclear. Between the trimmed V and J ends, which lost 6 bases and 5 bases, there was a span of 13 bases. Germline V lookup: CDR1 SEHNR, CDR2 FQNEAQ (reference sequence). The CDR3 runs to 14 residues. The CDR3 DNA reads TGTGCCAGCAGGTTGTTGGTGGGGACCGGGGAGCTGTTTTTT. Its protein product is CASRLLVGTGELFF.

Many counts were recorded for this clonotype. The chain recombines TRBV10-1 with TRBJ2-5; D is ambiguous. V lost 5 bases and J lost 4, with 14 bases in between. The CDR3 contains 14 residues. Per germline, CDR1 WNHNN and CDR2 SYGVQD (reference sequence). The CDR3 sequence: CASSPESPAETQYF. In nucleotides, the CDR3 is TGCGCCAGCAGTCCAGAATCTCCGGCAGAGACCCAGTACTTC.

The table lists this clonotype with a few counts. The V call is TRBV5-1, the J call TRBJ2-1, with unresolved D. V was cut by 1 base and J by 0 bases, with 8 bases left in between. This CDR3 region has 15 residues. The germline CDR1 and CDR2 sequences are SGHRS and YFSETQ. This CDR3 is CASSLTPSSYNEQFF. In nucleotides, the CDR3 is TGCGCCAGCAGCTTGACCCCGAGCTCCTACAATGAGCAGTTCTTC.

This chain joins TRBV7-6 and TRBJ2-1; D remains ambiguous. The CDR3 is made up of 13 amino acids. Germline CDR1 reads SGHVS; CDR2 reads FNYEAQ. The V and J ends lost 3 bases and 4 bases respectively, with 7 bases between them. The CDR3 sequence is CASSLPLYNEQFF. Here the CDR3 DNA reads TGTGCCAGCAGCTTGCCCCTTTACAATGAGCAGTTCTTC.

Only a few counts were recorded for this clonotype. The chain recombines TRBV7-2 with TRBJ1-6, with 7 bases identical to TRBD1. CDR3 length equals 16 residues. CDR1 and CDR2 (germline): SGHTA, FQGNSA. Trimming took 0 bases from V and 6 from J; bases not matched to a gene: 5. The CDR3 DNA reads TGTGCCAGCAGCTTAGCCATGGGACAGCCTAATTCACCCCTCCACTTT. This codes for CASSLAMGQPNSPLHF.

This clonotype has a count of ten or more. J is TRBJ1-5 and V is TRBV7-2, with D maybe TRBD1 (6 bases). Trimming took 4 bases from V and 4 from J, leaving 14 bases between them. The CDR3 is 15 residues long. CDR1 is SGHTA and CDR2 is FQGNSA in the germline V gene. For the CDR3, the DNA is TGTGCCAGCAGCTCCGGGACAAGGGAGAATCAGCCCCAGCATTTT. Translating it yields CASSSGTRENQPQHF.

This clonotype was observed a few times. Given a much more abundant clone one base away, this may be a read error. The chain links TRBV5-1 to TRBJ1-1; possible D gene TRBD1, 5 bases. Per the germline V gene, CDR1 is SGHRS and CDR2 is YFSETQ. Trimming removed 2 bases at V and 0 bases at J, with 8 bases between. This CDR3 comprises 14 residues. In DNA form, the CDR3 reads TGCGCCAGCAGCTTTGGGGGAATGAACACTGAAGCTTTCTTT. It is translated as CASSFGGMNTEAFF.

The table lists this clonotype with a few counts. This chain connects TRBV18 to TRBJ2-3; the match to TRBD1 covers 9 bases. This CDR3 is built from 15 residues. Per the germline V gene, CDR1 is KGHSH and CDR2 is LQKENI. V lost 4 bases and J lost 2; bases outside the gene matches: 4. In nucleotides, the CDR3 is TGTGCCAGCTCACGTGACAGGGGGTACACAGATACGCAGTATTTT. It codes for CASSRDRGYTDTQYF.

The table lists this clonotype with many counts. The rearrangement uses TRBV11-2 and TRBJ2-1, with D maybe TRBD2 (7 bases). Germline CDR1 reads SGHAT; CDR2 reads FQNNGV. The CDR3 runs 16 residues. V was clipped by 6 bases and J by 5 bases, with 20 bases between them. CDR3 residues: CASSTPRGARNNEQFF. The CDR3, as DNA: TGTGCCAGCAGTACCCCTCGGGGGGCCAGGAACAATGAGCAGTTCTTC.

A few counts support this clonotype. This chain connects TRBV29-1 to TRBJ2-3; 7 bases match TRBD1. This CDR3 spans 16 amino acids. CDR1 and CDR2 from the germline V gene are SQVTM and ANQGSEA. Trimming cost V 1 base and J 2 bases; bases outside gene matches: 9. This CDR3 reads CSVEGQGVGITDTQYF. In nucleotides, the CDR3 is TGCAGCGTTGAAGGACAGGGTGTCGGGATCACAGATACGCAGTATTTT.

The CDR3 DNA reads as TGTGCCACCAGCAAACCCGGGACAGGGTCTGAAAAACTGTTTTTT. It specifies CATSKPGTGSEKLFF. The gene calls are TRBV15 and TRBJ1-4; 9 nucleotides align to TRBD1. Germline V gene data show CDR1 as LNHNV and CDR2 as YYDKDF (reference sequence). The CDR3 has 15 residues. V lost 4 bases to trimming and J lost 7 bases; unmatched junction nucleotides: 7.

The rearrangement links TRBV6-2 or TRBV6-3 to TRBJ2-5, with TRBD1 identical over 8 bases. Germline trimming cut 5 bases from V and 2 bases from J; bases unmatched to any gene: 10. Germline lookup yields CDR1 MNHEY and CDR2 SVGEGT. The CDR3 covers 16 residues. CDR3 sequence reads: CASSRPGQALQETQYF. CDR3 nucleotides: TGTGCCAGCAGTCGTCCGGGACAGGCCTTACAAGAGACCCAGTACTTC.

This clonotype has a handful of counts. This chain joins TRBV6-4 and TRBJ2-3, with TRBD2 matching over 8 bases. V shed 4 bases and J 2 bases; nucleotides not matched to a gene: 5. Germline V lookup: CDR1 MRHNA, CDR2 SNTAGT. CDR3 size: 15 residues. The CDR3 here is CASSVLAGSTDTQYF. The CDR3 coding sequence is TGTGCCAGCAGTGTTCTAGCGGGCTCCACAGATACGCAGTATTTT.

This clonotype turned up a few times. The chain recombines TRBV25-1 with TRBJ1-2; maybe TRBD1 (5 bases). There are 13 residues in the CDR3. Trimming stripped 5 bases from V and 6 bases from J, with 13 bases between. Germline loops: CDR1 MGHDK, CDR2 SYGVNS. The CDR3 bases are TGTGCCAGCAGTCAAAGGGGCGCGAATGGCTACACCTTC. Its protein product is CASSQRGANGYTF.

This chain links TRBV10-3 with TRBJ1-5; D is uncertain. Germline CDR1 is ENHRY and CDR2 is SYGVKD. The ends were cut back, 2 bases at V and 4 bases at J, with 6 bases in the middle. The CDR3 is 13 residues long. The CDR3 loop is CAISEMRNQPQHF. The CDR3 coding sequence is TGTGCCATCAGTGAGATGAGGAATCAGCCCCAGCATTTT.

The chain combines TRBV2 with TRBJ2-1; possibly TRBD1 for D (6 bases). This CDR3 is 15 amino acids long. V lost 4 bases and J 5 bases, leaving 15 bases between the germline ends. CDR1 and CDR2 from the germline V gene are SNHLY and FYNNEI. CDR3 DNA: TGTGCCAGCAGTGCCGGGACAACCGGGAACAATGAGCAGTTCTTC. It yields the protein CASSAGTTGNNEQFF.

The rearrangement joins TRBV7-9 to TRBJ1-1, with D possibly being TRBD1 (5 bases). Germline V gene data show CDR1 as SEHNR and CDR2 as FQNEAQ (reference sequence). This CDR3 is built from 12 residues. V was cut by 7 bases and J by 4 bases, with 10 bases left in between. The DNA of the CDR3 is TGTGCCAGCATGCTAGGGGTCACTGAAGCTTTCTTT. It translates to CASMLGVTEAFF.

CDR3 DNA sequence: TGTGCCACCAGTGAACCTATAGCCCAGCATTTT. Amino acid sequence: CATSEPIAQHF. The chain recombines TRBV24-1 with TRBJ1-5; D is ambiguous. The length of the CDR3 is 11 residues. Germline V gives CDR1 KGHDR, CDR2 SFDVKD. V lost 4 bases and J 11 bases, leaving 8 bases between the germline ends.

This clonotype was observed a handful of times. V and J are TRBV5-5 and TRBJ2-3; 9 nucleotides agree with TRBD2. Looked up from germline, CDR1 is SGHKS and CDR2 is YYEKEE (reference sequence). This CDR3 region has 16 residues. V dropped 4 bases and J dropped 1; count of bases not matched to a gene: 7. CDR3 bases: TGTGCCAGCAGCCCTGGTTGGACTAGCGGCACAGATACGCAGTATTTT. Translating gives CASSPGWTSGTDTQYF.

A note on this clonotype: The junction shows a germline mismatch at one end, possibly a read error. V gene TRBV20-1 combines with J gene TRBJ2-5; possibly TRBD2 for D (5 bases). In germline, CDR1 is DFQATT, CDR2 SNEGSKA (reference sequence). CDR3 length: 15 residues. The CDR3 DNA reads TGCAGTGCTAGCCAGGCGGGCAAGTACCAAGAGACCAAGTACTTC. Protein sequence: CSASQAGKYQETKYF.

V usage is TRBV20-1 and J usage is TRBJ2-1; 9 bases map to TRBD2. The germline V gene encodes CDR1 DFQATT and CDR2 SNEGSKA (reference sequence). After removal of 3 bases from V and 9 bases from J, the junction contained 9 bases not matched to a gene. This CDR3 is 14 amino acids long. The CDR3 DNA follows: TGCAGTGCTAGGGGGGGACTAGCAGGCGGTGAGCAGTTCTTC. The encoded protein is CSARGGLAGGEQFF.

This clonotype turned up a few times. The chain uses TRBV9 and TRBJ1-2; TRBD1 agrees at 7 bases. The CDR3 totals 15 residues. CDR1 and CDR2 (germline): SGDLS, YYNGEE. V gave up 0 bases and J gave up 8 bases; unmatched junction bases: 10. The CDR3: CASSVDPGTVRGYTF. Here the CDR3 DNA reads TGTGCCAGCAGCGTAGATCCCGGGACAGTTAGAGGCTACACCTTC.